Reported below is one T cell receptor beta chain. Its antigen is not known. The method was immunoSEQ multiplex PCR; TCRdb's version includes in-frame clones alone and lacks a portion of them. Of 150,000 to 200,000 clones listed, about 89% are singletons. Germline CDR1 and CDR2: SGHRS and YFSETQ. This CDR3 has 13 residues. V lost 4 bases, J lost 8 bases, and 12 bases lay in between. This entry is derived from a study of T cell responses to AZD1222 COVID-19 vaccine. Study-level findings and limits: No day 14 peak samples; only post-peak repertoires were characterized. Donors in the cohort were predominantly white British and more often female, and clonal diversity was possibly underestimated. The study reported that nearly half of spike-specific TCRs target unmutated variant regions. Spike-specific TCR breadth and depth were elevated following two AZD1222 doses.

The chain recombines TRBV5-1 with TRBJ1-4; no clear D gene. This TCR was sampled from an adult who received the AZD1222 COVID-19 vaccine. The sample was peripheral blood, taken 28 days after the second AZD1222 dose. CDR3 region: CASSGGVGEKLFF. Written as DNA, the CDR3 is TGCGCCAGCAGCGGTGGGGTTGGGGAAAAACTGTTTTTT.